The 12 T cell receptor beta chains below all came from one sample that was sequenced in a study of blood T cell repertoires in COVID-19. Libraries were prepared by immunoSEQ multiplex PCR; TCRdb keeps only in-frame clonotypes and omits some of them. Of about 140,000 clones detected, 75% to 85% appear once; the ten largest clones hold under 6%. Sequenced: peripheral blood. The receptors here all came from a woman aged 80 or over with active or convalescent COVID-19.

CDR3 amino acids: CASSDDFRRLNYGYTF. As DNA, the CDR3 is TGTGCCAGCAGTGACGACTTTAGGAGGCTCAACTATGGCTACACCTTC. The chain carries TRBV2 and TRBJ1-2; D call uncertain. Germline CDR1 reads SNHLY; CDR2 reads FYNNEI. The CDR3 has 16 residues. V gave up 3 bases and J gave up 2 bases, with 16 bases separating them.

This sequence joins TRBV6-6 and TRBJ1-6, with TRBD1 as a possible D gene (6 bases). V was clipped by 7 bases and J by 3 bases, with 10 bases between them. This CDR3 is built from 14 residues. In germline, CDR1 is MNHNY, CDR2 SVGAGI (reference sequence). Written as DNA, the CDR3 is TGTGCCAGCACCGGACAGATCTATAATTCACCCCTCCACTTT. Its protein is CASTGQIYNSPLHF.

This chain connects TRBV6-5 to TRBJ2-1; tentative D call: TRBD1 (6 bases). The CDR3 sequence is 15 residues long. Trimming removed 8 bases from V and 11 bases from J, with 25 bases in between. Germline lookup yields CDR1 MNHEY and CDR2 SVGAGI. The chain's CDR3 is CASGVPGLGGMKQFF. CDR3 coding DNA: TGTGCCAGCGGGGTCCCCGGATTAGGGGGAATGAAGCAGTTCTTC.

This chain connects TRBV4-1 to TRBJ1-6; 8 nucleotides agree with TRBD1. Germline values: CDR1 MGHRA, CDR2 YSYEKL. The trim removed 0 bases at V and 10 bases at J, leaving 8 bases unmatched. The CDR3 is 16 residues long. Written as DNA, the CDR3 is TGCGCCAGCAGCCAAGATAATGTCGACAGGGGATCACCCCTCCACTTT. Translating it yields CASSQDNVDRGSPLHF.

The chain carries TRBV9 and TRBJ1-2; TRBD1 is a possible D gene (5 bases). Germline CDR1 reads SGDLS; CDR2 reads YYNGEE. Trimming left V 4 bases short and J 3 bases short, with 28 bases between. The CDR3 is 19 amino acids. This CDR3 reads CASSSVAGGRVPGDYGYTF. The DNA of the CDR3 is TGTGCCAGCAGCAGCGTAGCGGGTGGCAGGGTCCCTGGGGACTATGGCTACACCTTC.

This clone occurred a few times. V is TRBV18 and J is TRBJ1-2, with D tentatively TRBD1 (6 bases). From germline, CDR1 is KGHSH and CDR2 LQKENI. CDR3 size: 14 residues. Trimming removed 3 bases from V and 4 bases from J, with 12 bases in between. Written as DNA, the CDR3 is TGTGCCAGCTCACCGGCAGGGGAAGTCTATGGCTACACCTTC. Protein product: CASSPAGEVYGYTF.

The V and J genes are TRBV12-3 or TRBV12-4 and TRBJ2-7; D remains unclear. The V and J ends lost 6 bases and 1 base respectively, with 10 bases between them. This CDR3 has 13 amino acids. The CDR3 loop reads CASSRSPSYEQYF. The CDR3 DNA follows: TGTGCCAGCAGCCGGTCGCCGTCCTACGAGCAGTACTTC.

The chain joins TRBV29-1 to TRBJ2-6; 10 positions match TRBD1. Trimming removed 7 bases from V and 0 bases from J; junction bases left unmatched: 15. This CDR3 is built from 19 residues. Germline CDR1 and CDR2: SQVTM and ANQGSEA. As DNA, the CDR3 is TGCAGCGGCCTTCTTGCCCGGGACAGGGGCCACTCTGGGGCCAACGTCCTGACTTTC. Its protein product is CSGLLARDRGHSGANVLTF.

This clone was observed once. V usage is TRBV2 and J usage is TRBJ2-5, with D possibly matching TRBD2 (5 bases). V was trimmed by 1 base and J by 5 bases, leaving 17 bases between them. Germline V gene sequence: CDR1 SNHLY, CDR2 FYNNEI. CDR3 length equals 16 residues. The CDR3 here is CASSEVSPAAGETQYF. DNA for the CDR3: TGTGCCAGCAGTGAAGTCTCGCCAGCGGCTGGGGAGACCCAGTACTTC. The full variable domain, its missing parts supplied by reference TRBV2 and TRBJ2-5, is EPEVTQTPSHQVTQMGQEVILRCVPISNHLYFYWYRQILGQKVEFLVSFYNNEISEKSEIFDDQFSVERPDGSNFTLKIRSTKLEDSAMYFCASSEVSPAAGETQYFGPGTRLLVL.

V usage is TRBV7-9 and J usage is TRBJ1-5; TRBD1 is a possible D gene (5 bases). Germline values: CDR1 SEHNR, CDR2 FQNEAQ (reference sequence). Trimming shortened V by 5 bases and J by 5 bases, and 10 bases separated the two germline ends. The CDR3 consists of 13 residues. The CDR3 reads CASSRIQDQPQHF. The CDR3 nucleotides read TGTGCCAGCAGCCGTATACAGGATCAGCCCCAGCATTTT. The entire variable domain, with the rest obtained from reference TRBV7-9 and TRBJ1-5, is as follows: DTGVSQNPRHKITKRGQNVTFRCDPISEHNRLYWYRQTLGQGPEFLTYFQNEAQLEKSRLLSDRFSAERPKGSFSTLEIQRTEQGDSAMYLCASSRIQDQPQHFGDGTRLSIL.

The chain recombines TRBV7-9 with TRBJ1-4; D remains unclear. The length of the CDR3 is 13 residues. V was trimmed by 4 bases and J by 7 bases, leaving 10 bases between them. The germline V gene has CDR1 SEHNR and CDR2 FQNEAQ (reference sequence). CDR3 sequence (DNA): TGTGCCAGCAGCTGGGCAGGTGGTGAAAAACTGTTTTTT. Encoded protein: CASSWAGGEKLFF.

This chain uses TRBV6-5 with TRBJ2-1, with 9 bases fitting TRBD2. CDR1 and CDR2 from the germline V gene are MNHEY and SVGAGI. CDR3 length: 15 residues. V lost 7 bases to trimming and J lost 5 bases; unmatched junction nucleotides: 9. The CDR3 region is CASIGSGGLNNEQFF. The CDR3 nucleotides read TGTGCCAGCATCGGTAGCGGGGGTCTTAACAATGAGCAGTTCTTC.